Each of the 20 T cell receptor beta chains below was sequenced from the same sample in a study of regulatory dendritic cells for organ transplantation (TCRdb year 2017). Preparation of the library involved the immunoSEQ multiplex PCR assay. Here the immuneACCESS table is served through TCRdb, limited to in-frame sequences with V and J called. Missing clones are a known gap in these copies; in checked studies unresolved V genes cover under half, and the rest lacks a known reason. The sample profile shows about 38,000 clones; about 93% of them were found once. The leading ten clones occupy 0.11% of the sample. The sequencing sample was made of naive CD8+ T cells from blood. The meaning of the sample's cell subset or site label: CD45RA+ naive T cells. These receptor sequences come from a human donor in good health.

The chain recombines TRBV29-1 with TRBJ2-1; the match to TRBD2 covers 13 bases. Per germline, CDR1 SQVTM and CDR2 ANQGSEA. This CDR3 is 16 amino acids long. The V segment lost 5 bases and the J segment 2 bases; nucleotides outside the gene matches: 6. The CDR3 nucleotides are TGCAGCGTTCGAAGGACTAGCGGGAGAACCTACAATGAGCAGTTCTTC. Translated: CSVRRTSGRTYNEQFF.

The chain links TRBV11-3 to TRBJ2-2; 11 bases map to TRBD2. Unmatched junction bases numbered 12, after V lost 4 bases and J lost 2 bases. This CDR3 contains 19 residues. The germline V gene encodes CDR1 SGHNT and CDR2 YENEEA. Here the CDR3 reads CASSSRRGGTSGNTGELFF. Here the CDR3 DNA reads TGTGCCAGCAGCTCACGCCGGGGGGGGACTAGCGGAAACACCGGGGAGCTGTTTTTT.

The chain recombines TRBV7-2 with TRBJ2-7; TRBD1 aligns across 7 bases. This CDR3 has 13 amino acids. From germline, CDR1 is SGHTA and CDR2 FQGNSA. J lost 1 base, V lost 5 bases, and 2 bases had no gene match. CDR3 in amino acids: CASSRDRSYEQYF. Here the CDR3 DNA reads TGTGCCAGCAGCCGGGACAGATCCTACGAGCAGTACTTC.

This CDR3 is CASSRRQNYNSPLHF. CDR3 DNA: TGTGCCAGCAGCCGCCGACAGAACTATAATTCACCCCTCCACTTT. The chain couples TRBV14 to TRBJ1-6; possibly TRBD1 for D (5 bases). Per germline, CDR1 SGHDN and CDR2 FVKESK. V lost 4 bases to trimming and J lost 3 bases, with 10 bases between them. CDR3 length equals 15 residues.

This chain links TRBV6-5 with TRBJ1-6; TRBD1 is a possible D gene (6 bases). CDR1 MNHEY and CDR2 SVGAGI come from the germline V gene. The CDR3 covers 15 residues. V was trimmed by 4 bases and J by 7 bases, leaving 14 bases between them. The CDR3 DNA is TGTGCCAGCAGTTCGTGGACAGTGACCAATTCACCCCTCCACTTT. It is translated as CASSSWTVTNSPLHF.

J is TRBJ1-5 and V is TRBV4-1; 8 bases align to TRBD1. The length of the CDR3 is 15 residues. V dropped 6 bases and J dropped 5; count of bases not matched to a gene: 9. Germline V gene lookup returns CDR1 MGHRA and CDR2 YSYEKL. Here the CDR3 DNA reads TGCGCCAGCAGTTGGGTGACAGGGGTTTATCAGCCCCAGCATTTT. Its translation: CASSWVTGVYQPQHF.

The chain carries TRBV7-9 and TRBJ2-1, with 7 bases fitting TRBD2. Germline loops: CDR1 SEHNR, CDR2 FQNEAQ (reference sequence). This CDR3 spans 14 amino acids. V was pared by 0 bases and J by 5 bases, with 1 base of the junction left unmatched. The CDR3 loop is CASSLAGGNNEQFF. CDR3 coding DNA: TGTGCCAGCAGCTTAGCCGGGGGGAACAATGAGCAGTTCTTC.

The CDR3 region is CASSPLGGRGTEAFF. The CDR3 nucleotides read TGTGCCAGCTCACCGTTGGGGGGGCGCGGTACTGAAGCTTTCTTT. The J gene is TRBJ1-1, the V gene TRBV18; the D gene is possibly TRBD1 (6 bases). V lost 3 bases to trimming and J lost 5 bases, with 16 bases between them. The germline CDR1 and CDR2 sequences are KGHSH and LQKENI. CDR3 length: 15 residues.

The gene calls are TRBV5-4 and TRBJ2-1; D perhaps matches TRBD2 (6 bases). The CDR3 loop spans 14 amino acids. Germline V CDR1 and CDR2: SGHNT, YYREEE (reference sequence). V was pared by 0 bases and J by 8 bases, with 12 bases between. The CDR3 DNA reads TGTGCCAGCAGCTTGGGACTAGTCGTGGATGAGCAGTTCTTC. Amino acid sequence: CASSLGLVVDEQFF.

The rearrangement joins TRBV7-3 to TRBJ2-3; possibly TRBD1 for D (5 bases). Germline V lookup: CDR1 SGHTA, CDR2 FQGTGA. CDR3 length: 14 amino acids. V dropped 6 bases and J dropped 3 bases, with 13 bases sitting between them. The CDR3 bases are TGTGCCAGCAGAATAGATGGGGCAACAGATACGCAGTATTTT. Translation gives CASRIDGATDTQYF.

V usage is TRBV9 and J usage is TRBJ2-1, with no clear D. V was clipped by 2 bases and J by 10 bases, with 10 bases between them. The length of the CDR3 is 12 residues. Germline CDR1 reads SGDLS; CDR2 reads YYNGEE. For the CDR3, the DNA is TGTGCCAGCAGCGTGCCTAATGGGGAGCAGTTCTTC. It codes for CASSVPNGEQFF.

This chain links TRBV4-1 with TRBJ2-1, with D possibly matching TRBD2 (6 bases). Trimming stripped 4 bases from V and 8 bases from J, with 12 bases between. CDR3 size: 13 residues. Germline V lookup: CDR1 MGHRA, CDR2 YSYEKL. CDR3 in DNA: TGCGCCAGCAGCCCTAAGACTAGTTATGAGCAGTTCTTC. Encoded protein: CASSPKTSYEQFF.

The V and J genes are TRBV9 and TRBJ2-5, with D possibly being TRBD1 (6 bases). Germline CDR1 SGDLS, CDR2 YYNGEE. The CDR3 loop spans 15 amino acids. Trimming removed 4 bases from V and 1 base from J, with 14 bases in between. CDR3 in DNA: TGTGCCAGCAGCCCCCTACCGGACAGCCAAGAGACCCAGTACTTC. This translates into CASSPLPDSQETQYF.

The chain links TRBV7-9 to TRBJ1-5; D call uncertain. The CDR3 runs 13 residues. Trimming cost V 5 bases and J 5 bases, with 10 bases left between them. Germline V gene data show CDR1 as SEHNR and CDR2 as FQNEAQ (reference sequence). The CDR3 sequence is CASSINDHQPQHF. The DNA for the CDR3 is TGTGCCAGCAGCATCAACGACCATCAGCCCCAGCATTTT.

The chain couples TRBV6-4 to TRBJ1-1; D remains ambiguous. The CDR3 is 13 residues long. Germline V gives CDR1 MRHNA, CDR2 SNTAGT. Trimming shortened V by 0 bases and J by 3 bases, and 5 bases separated the two germline ends. The CDR3 loop is CASSDSQYTEAFF. In DNA form, the CDR3 reads TGTGCCAGCAGTGACTCGCAGTACACTGAAGCTTTCTTT.

The V call is TRBV5-1, the J call TRBJ2-7; D gene unclear. The CDR3 extends over 12 amino acids. Trimming pared 0 bases from V and 5 bases from J, leaving 6 bases between. Germline lookup yields CDR1 SGHRS and CDR2 YFSETQ. The CDR3 coding sequence is TGCGCCAGCAGCTTGGGAAGGAACGAGCAGTACTTC. Its protein is CASSLGRNEQYF.

The V and J genes are TRBV5-8 and TRBJ2-3; D is unresolved. Trimming stripped 1 base from V and 4 bases from J, with 7 bases between. Germline-derived CDR1 and CDR2 are SGHTS and YDEGEE. The CDR3 covers 13 residues. CDR3 in DNA: TGTGCCAGCAGCTTGCTATCAGCAGATACGCAGTATTTT. Protein: CASSLLSADTQYF. Full variable domain (rest looked up from reference TRBV5-8 and TRBJ2-3): EAGVTQSPTHLIKTRGQQATLRCSPISGHTSVYWYQQALGLGLQFLLWYDEGEERNRGNFPPRFSGRQFPNYSSELNVNALELEDSALYLCASSLLSADTQYFGPGTRLTVL.

The chain joins TRBV7-2 to TRBJ2-7; TRBD2 agrees at 7 bases. CDR3 length equals 15 residues. In germline, CDR1 is SGHTA, CDR2 FQGNSA. V gave up 1 base and J gave up 3 bases; unmatched junction bases: 6. The CDR3 here is CASSLGPGGSYEQYF. CDR3 nucleotide sequence: TGTGCCAGCAGCTTAGGACCCGGGGGGAGCTACGAGCAGTACTTC. Filled out from reference TRBV7-2 and TRBJ2-7, the complete variable domain reads GAGVSQSPSNKVTEKGKDVELRCDPISGHTALYWYRQSLGQGLEFLIYFQGNSAPDKSGLPSDRFSAERTGGSVSTLTIQRTQQEDSAVYLCASSLGPGGSYEQYFGPGTRLTVT.

The chain links TRBV2 to TRBJ2-5; no clear D. V lost 4 bases and J 2 bases, leaving 8 bases between the germline ends. Germline CDR1 SNHLY, CDR2 FYNNEI. The CDR3 loop spans 13 amino acids. In DNA form, the CDR3 reads TGTGCCAGCAGTGTATGGCTTCAAGAGACCCAGTACTTC. Amino acids: CASSVWLQETQYF. Based on the CDR3 plus reference TRBV2 and TRBJ2-5, the full variable domain is EPEVTQTPSHQVTQMGQEVILRCVPISNHLYFYWYRQILGQKVEFLVSFYNNEISEKSEIFDDQFSVERPDGSNFTLKIRSTKLEDSAMYFCASSVWLQETQYFGPGTRLLVL.

The V call is TRBV7-8, the J call TRBJ2-7; D is uncertain. Germline lookup yields CDR1 SGHVS and CDR2 FQNEAQ. Trimming stripped 5 bases from V and 0 bases from J, with 8 bases between. CDR3 length equals 13 residues. The CDR3 DNA follows: TGTGCCAGCAGCCCGACGGCCTCCTACGAGCAGTACTTC. Protein product: CASSPTASYEQYF.